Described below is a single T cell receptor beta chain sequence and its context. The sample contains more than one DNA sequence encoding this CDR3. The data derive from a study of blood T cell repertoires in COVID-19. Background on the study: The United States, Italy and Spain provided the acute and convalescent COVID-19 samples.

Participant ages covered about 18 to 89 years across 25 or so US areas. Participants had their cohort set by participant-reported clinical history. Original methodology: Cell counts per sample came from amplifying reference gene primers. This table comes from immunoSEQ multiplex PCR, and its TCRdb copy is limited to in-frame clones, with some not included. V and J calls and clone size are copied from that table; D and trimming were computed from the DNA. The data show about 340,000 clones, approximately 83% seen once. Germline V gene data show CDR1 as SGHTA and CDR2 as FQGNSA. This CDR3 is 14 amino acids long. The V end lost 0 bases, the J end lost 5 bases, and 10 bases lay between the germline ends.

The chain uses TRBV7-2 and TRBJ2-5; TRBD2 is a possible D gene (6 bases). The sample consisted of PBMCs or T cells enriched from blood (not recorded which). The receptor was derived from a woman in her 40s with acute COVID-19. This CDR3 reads CASSLAWAGETQYF. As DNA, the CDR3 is TGTGCCAGCAGCTTAGCGTGGGCGGGGGAGACCCAGTACTTC.